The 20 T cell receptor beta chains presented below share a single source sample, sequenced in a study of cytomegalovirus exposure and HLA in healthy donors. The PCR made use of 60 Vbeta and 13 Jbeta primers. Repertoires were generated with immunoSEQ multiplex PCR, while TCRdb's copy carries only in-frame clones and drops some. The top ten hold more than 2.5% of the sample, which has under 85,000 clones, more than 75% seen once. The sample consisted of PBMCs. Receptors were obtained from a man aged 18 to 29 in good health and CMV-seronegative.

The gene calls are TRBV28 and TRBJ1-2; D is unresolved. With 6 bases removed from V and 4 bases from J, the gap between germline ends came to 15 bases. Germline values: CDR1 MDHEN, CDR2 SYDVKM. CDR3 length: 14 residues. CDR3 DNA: TGTGCCAGCAGACTTGACGGGAAATCCTATGGCTACACCTTC. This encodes CASRLDGKSYGYTF.

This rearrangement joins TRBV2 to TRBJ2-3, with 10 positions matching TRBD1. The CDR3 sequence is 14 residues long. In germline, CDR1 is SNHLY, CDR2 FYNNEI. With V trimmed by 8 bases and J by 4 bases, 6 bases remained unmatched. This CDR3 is CASQTGGVSDTQYF. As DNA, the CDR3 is TGTGCCAGCCAGACAGGGGGCGTATCAGATACGCAGTATTTT. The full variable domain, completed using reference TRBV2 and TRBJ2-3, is EPEVTQTPSHQVTQMGQEVILRCVPISNHLYFYWYRQILGQKVEFLVSFYNNEISEKSEIFDDQFSVERPDGSNFTLKIRSTKLEDSAMYFCASQTGGVSDTQYFGPGTRLTVL.

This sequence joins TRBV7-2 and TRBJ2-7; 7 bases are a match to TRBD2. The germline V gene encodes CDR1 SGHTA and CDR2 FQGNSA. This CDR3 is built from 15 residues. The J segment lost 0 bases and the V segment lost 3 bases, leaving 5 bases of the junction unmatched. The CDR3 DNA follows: TGTGCCAGCAGCTTTCATGGGGGGGTCTCCTACGAGCAGTACTTC. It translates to CASSFHGGVSYEQYF.

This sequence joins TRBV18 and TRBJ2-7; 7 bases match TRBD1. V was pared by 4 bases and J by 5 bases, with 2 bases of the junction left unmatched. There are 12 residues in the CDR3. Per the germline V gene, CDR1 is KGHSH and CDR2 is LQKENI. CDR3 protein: CASSLQGNEQYV. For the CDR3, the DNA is TGTGCCAGCTCACTACAGGGGAACGAGCAGTACGTC.

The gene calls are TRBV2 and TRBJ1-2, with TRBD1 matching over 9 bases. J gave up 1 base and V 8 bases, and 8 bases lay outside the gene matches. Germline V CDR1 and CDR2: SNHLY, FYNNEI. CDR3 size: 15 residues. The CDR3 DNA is TGTGCCAGCCGAGAACAGGGGGCCCTTAACTATGGCTACACCTTC. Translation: CASREQGALNYGYTF.

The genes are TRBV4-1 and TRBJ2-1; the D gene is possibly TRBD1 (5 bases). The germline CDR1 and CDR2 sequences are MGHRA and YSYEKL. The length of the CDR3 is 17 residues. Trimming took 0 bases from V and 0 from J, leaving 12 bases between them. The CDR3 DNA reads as TGCGCCAGCAGCCAAGATCCATTGGGGCACTCCTACAATGAGCAGTTCTTC. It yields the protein CASSQDPLGHSYNEQFF.

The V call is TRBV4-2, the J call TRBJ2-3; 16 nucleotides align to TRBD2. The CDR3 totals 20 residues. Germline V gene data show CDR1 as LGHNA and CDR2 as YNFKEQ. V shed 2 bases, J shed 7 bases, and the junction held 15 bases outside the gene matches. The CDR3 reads CASSQLGGTSGGARVYTQYF. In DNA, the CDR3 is TGTGCCAGCAGCCAACTCGGAGGGACTAGCGGGGGGGCTAGGGTTTATACGCAGTATTTT.

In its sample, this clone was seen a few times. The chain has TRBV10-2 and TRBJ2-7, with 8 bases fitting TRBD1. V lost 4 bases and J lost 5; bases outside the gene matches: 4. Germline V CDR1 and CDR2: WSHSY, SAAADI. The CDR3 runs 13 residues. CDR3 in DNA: TGCGCCAGCAGTGGACAGGGGTGGAACGAGCAGTACTTC. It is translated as CASSGQGWNEQYF.

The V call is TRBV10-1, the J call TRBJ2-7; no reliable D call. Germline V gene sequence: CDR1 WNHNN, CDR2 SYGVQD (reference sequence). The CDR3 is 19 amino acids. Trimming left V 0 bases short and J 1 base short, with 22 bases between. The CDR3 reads CASSESKVIDLDLSYEQYF. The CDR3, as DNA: TGCGCCAGCAGTGAGTCGAAGGTGATCGACCTAGACTTATCCTACGAGCAGTACTTC.

The CDR3 here is CAWSVFLQPQHF. As DNA, the CDR3 is TGTGCCTGGAGTGTATTCCTTCAGCCCCAGCATTTT. This chain joins TRBV30 and TRBJ1-5; D ambiguous. The CDR3 loop spans 12 amino acids. The germline gives CDR1 GTSNPN, CDR2 SVGIG (reference sequence). V lost 0 bases to trimming and J lost 6 bases, with 6 bases between them.

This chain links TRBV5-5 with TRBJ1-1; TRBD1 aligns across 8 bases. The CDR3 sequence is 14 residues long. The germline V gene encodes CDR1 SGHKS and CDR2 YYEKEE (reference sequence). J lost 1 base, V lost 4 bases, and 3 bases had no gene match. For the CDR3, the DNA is TGTGCCAGCAGCGGACAGGGTGGGAACACTGAAGCTTTCTTT. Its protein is CASSGQGGNTEAFF.

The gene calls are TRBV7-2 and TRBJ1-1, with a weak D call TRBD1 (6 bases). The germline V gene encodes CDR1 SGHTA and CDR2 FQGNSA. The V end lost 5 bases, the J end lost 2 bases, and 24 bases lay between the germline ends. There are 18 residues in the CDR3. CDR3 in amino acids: CASSGGSGAPVGNTEAFF. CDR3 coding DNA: TGTGCCAGCAGCGGAGGTTCAGGGGCCCCGGTCGGTAACACTGAAGCTTTCTTT.

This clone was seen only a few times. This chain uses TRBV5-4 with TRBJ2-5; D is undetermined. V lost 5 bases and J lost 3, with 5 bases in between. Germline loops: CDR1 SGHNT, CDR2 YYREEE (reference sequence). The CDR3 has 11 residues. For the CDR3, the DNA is TGTGCCAGCAGTTATAAAGAGACCCAGTACTTC. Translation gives CASSYKETQYF.

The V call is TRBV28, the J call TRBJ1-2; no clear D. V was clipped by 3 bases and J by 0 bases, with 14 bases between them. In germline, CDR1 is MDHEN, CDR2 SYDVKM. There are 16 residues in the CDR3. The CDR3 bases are TGTGCCAGCAGTTTGGGCGGGTCCGGAGCTAACTATGGCTACACCTTC. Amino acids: CASSLGGSGANYGYTF.

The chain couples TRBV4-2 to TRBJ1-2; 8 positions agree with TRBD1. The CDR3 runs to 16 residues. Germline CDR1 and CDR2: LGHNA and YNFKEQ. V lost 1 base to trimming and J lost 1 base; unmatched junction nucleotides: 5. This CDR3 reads CASSQARDRGNYGYTF. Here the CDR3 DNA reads TGTGCCAGCAGCCAAGCCCGAGACAGGGGTAACTATGGCTACACCTTC.

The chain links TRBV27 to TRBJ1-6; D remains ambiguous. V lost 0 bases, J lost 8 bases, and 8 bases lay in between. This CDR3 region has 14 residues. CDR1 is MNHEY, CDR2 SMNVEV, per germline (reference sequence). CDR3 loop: CASSLSFSYSPLHF. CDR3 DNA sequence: TGTGCCAGCAGTTTATCATTCAGTTATTCACCCCTCCACTTT.

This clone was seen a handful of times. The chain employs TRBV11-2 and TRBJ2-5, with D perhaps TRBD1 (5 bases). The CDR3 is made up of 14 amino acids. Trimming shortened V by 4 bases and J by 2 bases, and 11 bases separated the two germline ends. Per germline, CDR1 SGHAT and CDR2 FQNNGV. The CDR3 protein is CASSWQGWQETQYF. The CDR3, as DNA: TGTGCCAGCAGCTGGCAGGGTTGGCAAGAGACCCAGTACTTC. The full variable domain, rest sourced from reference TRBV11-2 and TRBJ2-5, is EAGVAQSPRYKIIEKRQSVAFWCNPISGHATLYWYQQILGQGPKLLIQFQNNGVVDDSQLPKDRFSAERLKGVDSTLKIQPAKLEDSAVYLCASSWQGWQETQYFGPGTRLLVL.

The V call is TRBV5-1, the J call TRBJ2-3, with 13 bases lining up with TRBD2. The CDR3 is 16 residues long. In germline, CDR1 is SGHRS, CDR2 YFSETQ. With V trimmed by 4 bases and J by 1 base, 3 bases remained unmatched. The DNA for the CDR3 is TGCGCCAGCAGCCCCGGACTAGCGGGGGGCACAGATACGCAGTATTTT. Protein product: CASSPGLAGGTDTQYF.

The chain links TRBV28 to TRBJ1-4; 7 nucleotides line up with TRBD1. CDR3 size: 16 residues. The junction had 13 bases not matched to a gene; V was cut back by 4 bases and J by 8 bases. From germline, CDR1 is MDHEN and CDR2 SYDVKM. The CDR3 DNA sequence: TGTGCCAGCAGTTATCTAAGGCGACAGGGTGGCGAAAAACTGTTTTTT. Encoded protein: CASSYLRRQGGEKLFF. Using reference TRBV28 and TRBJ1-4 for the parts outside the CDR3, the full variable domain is DVKVTQSSRYLVKRTGEKVFLECVQDMDHENMFWYRQDPGLGLRLIYFSYDVKMKEKGDIPEGYSVSREKKERFSLILESASTNQTSMYLCASSYLRRQGGEKLFFGSGTQLSVL.

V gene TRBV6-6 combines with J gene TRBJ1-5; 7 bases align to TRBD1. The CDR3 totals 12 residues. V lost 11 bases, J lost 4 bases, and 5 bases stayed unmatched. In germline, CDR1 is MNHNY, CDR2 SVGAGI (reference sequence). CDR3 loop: CASDRENQPQHF. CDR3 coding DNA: TGTGCCTCCGACAGGGAGAATCAGCCCCAGCATTTT.